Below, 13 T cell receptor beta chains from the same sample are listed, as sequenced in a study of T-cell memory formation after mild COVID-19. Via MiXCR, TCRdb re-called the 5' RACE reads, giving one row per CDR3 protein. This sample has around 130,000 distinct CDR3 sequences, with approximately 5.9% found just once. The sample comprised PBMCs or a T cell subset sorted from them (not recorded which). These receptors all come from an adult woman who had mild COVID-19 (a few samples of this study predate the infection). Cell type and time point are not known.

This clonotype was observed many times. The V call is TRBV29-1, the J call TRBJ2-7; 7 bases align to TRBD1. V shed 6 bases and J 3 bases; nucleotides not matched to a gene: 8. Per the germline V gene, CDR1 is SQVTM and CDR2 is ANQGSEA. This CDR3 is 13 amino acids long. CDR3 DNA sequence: TGCAGCGTCCACCGGGACAGTCACTACGAGCAGTACTTC. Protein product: CSVHRDSHYEQYF.

The CDR3 region is CASTANNQPQHF. CDR3 nucleotide sequence: TGTGCCAGCACCGCTAACAATCAGCCCCAGCATTTT. The gene calls are TRBV12-3 or TRBV12-4 and TRBJ1-5; D is uncertain. V was trimmed by 7 bases and J by 3 bases, leaving 7 bases between them. The CDR3 is 12 amino acids.

The CDR3 DNA reads as TGCAGCGTTGGCCCTGGAGAGACCCAGTACTTC. This sequence encodes CSVGPGETQYF. The gene calls are TRBV29-1 and TRBJ2-5; D unclear. Germline V gives CDR1 SQVTM, CDR2 ANQGSEA. The CDR3 length is 11 residues. V shed 4 bases and J shed 4 bases, with 7 bases lying between them.

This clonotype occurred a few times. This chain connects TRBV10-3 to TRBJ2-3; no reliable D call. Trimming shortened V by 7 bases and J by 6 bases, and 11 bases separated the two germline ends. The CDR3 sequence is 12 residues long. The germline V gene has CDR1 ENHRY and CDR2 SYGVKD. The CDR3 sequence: CAITNTGDTQYF. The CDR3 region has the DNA TGTGCCATCACTAATACCGGGGATACGCAGTATTTT.

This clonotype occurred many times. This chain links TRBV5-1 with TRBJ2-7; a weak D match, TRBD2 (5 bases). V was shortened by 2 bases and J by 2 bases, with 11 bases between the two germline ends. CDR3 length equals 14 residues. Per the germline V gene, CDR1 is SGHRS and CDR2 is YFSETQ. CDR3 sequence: CASSFVGVAYEQYF. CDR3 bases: TGCGCCAGCAGCTTTGTCGGGGTAGCCTACGAGCAGTACTTC.

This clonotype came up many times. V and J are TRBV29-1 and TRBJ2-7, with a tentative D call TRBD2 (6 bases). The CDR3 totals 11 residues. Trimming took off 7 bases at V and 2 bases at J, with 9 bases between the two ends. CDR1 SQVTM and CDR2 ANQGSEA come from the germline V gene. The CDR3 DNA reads TGCAGCGGCGGGGAGACCTACGAGCAGTACTTC. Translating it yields CSGGETYEQYF.

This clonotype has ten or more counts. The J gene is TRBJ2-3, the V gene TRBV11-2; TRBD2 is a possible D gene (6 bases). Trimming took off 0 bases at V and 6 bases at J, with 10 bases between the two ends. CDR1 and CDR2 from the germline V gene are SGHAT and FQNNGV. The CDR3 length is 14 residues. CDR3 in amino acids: CASSLEIRGDTQYF. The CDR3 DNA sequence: TGTGCCAGCAGCTTAGAGATCCGGGGGGATACGCAGTATTTT. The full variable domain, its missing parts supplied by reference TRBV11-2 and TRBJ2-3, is EAGVAQSPRYKIIEKRQSVAFWCNPISGHATLYWYQQILGQGPKLLIQFQNNGVVDDSQLPKDRFSAERLKGVDSTLKIQPAKLEDSAVYLCASSLEIRGDTQYFGPGTRLTVL.

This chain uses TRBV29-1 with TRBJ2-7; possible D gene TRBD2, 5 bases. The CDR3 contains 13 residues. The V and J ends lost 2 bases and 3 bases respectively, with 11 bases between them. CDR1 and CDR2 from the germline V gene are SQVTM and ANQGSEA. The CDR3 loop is CSVEPDGNYEQYF. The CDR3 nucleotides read TGCAGCGTTGAACCGGACGGGAACTACGAGCAGTACTTC.

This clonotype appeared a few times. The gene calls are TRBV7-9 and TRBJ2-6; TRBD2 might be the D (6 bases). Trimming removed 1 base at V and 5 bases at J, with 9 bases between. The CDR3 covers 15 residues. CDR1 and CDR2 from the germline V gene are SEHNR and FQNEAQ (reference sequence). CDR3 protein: CASSLGGTRANVLTF. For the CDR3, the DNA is TGTGCCAGCAGCTTAGGCGGGACGAGGGCCAACGTCCTGACTTTC.

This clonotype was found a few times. The CDR3 reads CASSPPGRFYRELFF. CDR3 DNA sequence: TGTGCCAGCAGCCCACCGGGCAGATTCTACCGGGAGCTGTTTTTT. V is TRBV6-5 and J is TRBJ2-2; D not certain. The germline V gene encodes CDR1 MNHEY and CDR2 SVGAGI. V was cut by 6 bases and J by 9 bases, with 20 bases left in between. The CDR3 is 15 amino acids.

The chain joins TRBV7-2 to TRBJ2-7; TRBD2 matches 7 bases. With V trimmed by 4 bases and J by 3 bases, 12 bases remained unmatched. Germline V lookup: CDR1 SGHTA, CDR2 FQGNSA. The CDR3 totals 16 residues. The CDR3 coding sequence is TGTGCCAGCAGCTCGGGACTACCCGGGGTTGGCTACGAGCAGTACTTC. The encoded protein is CASSSGLPGVGYEQYF.

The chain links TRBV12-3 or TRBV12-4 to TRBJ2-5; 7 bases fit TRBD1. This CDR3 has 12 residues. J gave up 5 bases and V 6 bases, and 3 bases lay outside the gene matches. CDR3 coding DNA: TGTGCCAGCAGCGCGACAGGGGAGACCCAGTACTTC. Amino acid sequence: CASSATGETQYF.

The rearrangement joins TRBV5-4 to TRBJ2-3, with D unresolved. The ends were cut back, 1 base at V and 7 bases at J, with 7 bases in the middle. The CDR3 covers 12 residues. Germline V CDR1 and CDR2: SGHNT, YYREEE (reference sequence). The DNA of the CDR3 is TGTGCCAGCAGCTTGTTACCTAATACGCAGTATTTT. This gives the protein CASSLLPNTQYF.